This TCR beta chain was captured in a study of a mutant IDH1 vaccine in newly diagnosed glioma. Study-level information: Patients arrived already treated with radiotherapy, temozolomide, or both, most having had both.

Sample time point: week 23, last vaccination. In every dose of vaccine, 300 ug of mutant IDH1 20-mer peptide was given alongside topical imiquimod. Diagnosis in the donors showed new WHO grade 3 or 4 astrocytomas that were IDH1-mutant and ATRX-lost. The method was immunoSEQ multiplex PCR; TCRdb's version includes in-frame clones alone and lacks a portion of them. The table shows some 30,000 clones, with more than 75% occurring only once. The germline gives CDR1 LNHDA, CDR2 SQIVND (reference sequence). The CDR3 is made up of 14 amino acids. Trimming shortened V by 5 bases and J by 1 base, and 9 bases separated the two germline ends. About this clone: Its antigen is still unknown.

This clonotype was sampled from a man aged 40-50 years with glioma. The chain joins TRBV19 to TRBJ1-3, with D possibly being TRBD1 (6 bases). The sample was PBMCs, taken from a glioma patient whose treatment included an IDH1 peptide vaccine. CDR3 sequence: CASSAQGSGNTIYF. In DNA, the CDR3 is TGTGCCAGTAGTGCACAGGGTTCTGGAAACACCATATATTTT. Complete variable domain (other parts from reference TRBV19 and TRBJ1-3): DGGITQSPKYLFRKEGQNVTLSCEQNLNHDAMYWYRQDPGQGLRLIYYSQIVNDFQKGDIAEGYSVSREKKESFPLTVTSAQKNPTAFYLCASSAQGSGNTIYFGEGSWLTVV.